The 27 T cell receptor beta chains given below trace back to one sample, sequenced in a study of shared clonotypes between healthy human individuals. Clones were read by immunoSEQ multiplex PCR, and TCRdb kept only the in-frame ones, dropping some. The sample yields 950,000 to 1,300,000 clones, under 80% seen once. Specimen: memory CD4+ T cells sorted from blood. The subset is: CD45RA-negative fraction. These TCRs come from a man younger than 35 in good health.

The chain couples TRBV5-4 to TRBJ2-3, with 7 bases aligning to TRBD2. Germline assignment: CDR1 SGHNT and CDR2 YYREEE (reference sequence). CDR3 length equals 14 residues. The V gene end was trimmed by 9 bases and the J gene end by 1 base; junction bases not matched to a gene: 8. CDR3 loop: CATLDAGGTDTQYF. CDR3 in DNA: TGTGCCACCCTAGACGCGGGGGGCACAGATACGCAGTATTTT.

The gene calls are TRBV18 and TRBJ2-7, with TRBD2 as a possible D gene (6 bases). CDR3 size: 13 residues. Germline lookup yields CDR1 KGHSH and CDR2 LQKENI. Deletions cut 3 bases from V and 5 bases from J, with 11 bases between. CDR3 residues: CASSPGSGDEQYF. The CDR3 bases are TGTGCCAGCTCACCCGGGAGTGGGGACGAGCAGTACTTC. Together with reference TRBV18 and TRBJ2-7, the CDR3 gives the full variable domain: NAGVMQNPRHLVRRRGQEARLRCSPMKGHSHVYWYRQLPEEGLKFMVYLQKENIIDESGMPKERFSAEFPKEGPSILRIQQVVRGDSAAYFCASSPGSGDEQYFGPGTRLTVT.

The V and J genes are TRBV5-6 and TRBJ1-1; maybe TRBD1 (5 bases). V gave up 4 bases and J gave up 0 bases, with 13 bases separating them. Germline assignment: CDR1 SGHDT and CDR2 YYEEEE. This CDR3 spans 15 amino acids. This chain's CDR3 is CASSRDLLMNTEAFF. CDR3 sequence (DNA): TGTGCCAGCAGCAGGGACCTACTCATGAACACTGAAGCTTTCTTT.

The rearrangement uses TRBV5-6 and TRBJ2-5, with unresolved D. V lost 2 bases and J 2 bases, leaving 7 bases between the germline ends. Germline V CDR1 and CDR2: SGHDT, YYEEEE. There are 13 residues in the CDR3. This CDR3 is CASSFASQETQYF. In DNA, the CDR3 is TGTGCCAGCAGCTTCGCAAGTCAAGAGACCCAGTACTTC.

The CDR3 DNA reads TGTGCTAGTGGTTTGGTTAACCCTCTCGTAGCGGGGTCCTACGAGCAGTACTTC. Residues: CASGLVNPLVAGSYEQYF. V and J are TRBV12-5 and TRBJ2-7, with 8 nucleotides matching TRBD2. Trimming took 0 bases from V and 1 from J; bases not matched to a gene: 11. The length of the CDR3 is 18 residues. Germline CDR1 is LGHNT and CDR2 is FRNRAP.

In this sample, this clone turned up a few times. This CDR3 is also generated by other DNA sequences in the sample. The genes are TRBV2 and TRBJ2-1; either TRBD1 or TRBD2 may supply D (6 bases each). Germline CDR1 and CDR2: SNHLY and FYNNEI. This CDR3 spans 13 amino acids. V was cut by 6 bases and J by 5 bases, with 11 bases left in between. Here the CDR3 DNA reads TGTGCCAGCAGGAGGGGGGTCCACAATGAGCAGTTCTTC. Its protein is CASRRGVHNEQFF.

V and J are TRBV11-2 and TRBJ1-6, with D unresolved. The germline V gene encodes CDR1 SGHAT and CDR2 FQNNGV. This CDR3 region has 13 residues. Trimming took off 5 bases at V and 8 bases at J, with 10 bases between the two ends. CDR3 residues: CASSVLVDSPLHF. The CDR3 nucleotides are TGTGCCAGCAGCGTTCTGGTGGATTCACCCCTCCACTTT.

The genes are TRBV4-3 and TRBJ1-4; no reliable D call. Germline-derived CDR1 and CDR2 are LGHNA and YSLEER. The CDR3 is 15 residues long. With 1 base removed from V and 8 bases from J, the gap between germline ends came to 14 bases. As DNA, the CDR3 is TGCGCCAGCAGCCAAGTAGGATCGCTTCTGGAAAAACTGTTTTTT. It is translated as CASSQVGSLLEKLFF.

The chain has TRBV11-2 and TRBJ2-7; no clear D. Germline V lookup: CDR1 SGHAT, CDR2 FQNNGV. The CDR3 contains 14 residues. V lost 0 bases and J lost 2, with 8 bases in between. In DNA form, the CDR3 reads TGTGCCAGCAGCTTAGATCGGGCAACCTACGAGCAGTACTTC. Amino acid sequence: CASSLDRATYEQYF.

This chain connects TRBV10-2 to TRBJ2-2, with TRBD2 identical over 7 bases. The CDR3 is 15 amino acids. Germline CDR1 reads WSHSY; CDR2 reads SAAADI. The V gene end was trimmed by 7 bases and the J gene end by 0 bases; junction bases not matched to a gene: 5. CDR3 DNA: TGCGCCAGCAAGGAAGGACTAGCGAACACCGGGGAGCTGTTTTTT. It translates to CASKEGLANTGELFF.

Regarding this clone: A far larger clone is one base from this, pointing to a likely read error. Other DNA sequences in the same sample also yield this CDR3. V usage is TRBV10-3 and J usage is TRBJ1-1; no clear D gene. From germline, CDR1 is ENHRY and CDR2 SYGVKD. The CDR3 has 11 residues. V was shortened by 3 bases and J by 2 bases, with 1 base between the two germline ends. The CDR3 sequence is CAISENTEAFF. The CDR3 coding sequence is TGTGCCATCAGTGAAAACACTGAAGCTTTCTTT.

The V gene is TRBV14, the J gene TRBJ1-5; no firm D call. Germline V lookup: CDR1 SGHDN, CDR2 FVKESK. V was pared by 4 bases and J by 3 bases, with 7 bases between. This CDR3 has 13 residues. The DNA for the CDR3 is TGTGCCAGCAGCCCGGACCTCAATCAGCCCCAGCATTTT. As protein: CASSPDLNQPQHF.

The chain combines TRBV28 with TRBJ1-3; a weak D match, TRBD1 (5 bases). Germline CDR1 and CDR2: MDHEN and SYDVKM. The CDR3 has 17 residues. V was clipped by 5 bases and J by 1 base, with 18 bases between them. The CDR3 loop is CASSPPHTGLSGNTIYF. DNA of the CDR3: TGTGCCAGCAGTCCCCCCCATACAGGTCTTTCTGGAAACACCATATATTTT.

The J gene is TRBJ2-3, the V gene TRBV7-9; TRBD1 agrees at 7 bases. From germline, CDR1 is SEHNR and CDR2 FQNEAQ (reference sequence). The CDR3 covers 13 residues. V trimming: 5 bases; J trimming: 6 bases; junction bases outside the gene matches: 5. The CDR3 sequence is CASSEQGKDTQYF. CDR3 bases: TGTGCCAGCAGCGAACAGGGGAAGGATACGCAGTATTTT.

The genes are TRBV27 and TRBJ2-7; D is possibly TRBD1 (7 bases). The V end was cut by 6 bases, the J end by 1 base, with 19 bases between. CDR3 length: 16 amino acids. CDR1 and CDR2 from the germline V gene are MNHEY and SMNVEV (reference sequence). In DNA, the CDR3 is TGTGCCAGCAGCCCGCAGGGGGGAGGCTCGTCCTACGAGCAGTACTTC. Residues: CASSPQGGGSSYEQYF.

For this clone: This same CDR3 is encoded by further DNA sequences in the sample. The chain joins TRBV18 to TRBJ2-7; possible D gene TRBD2, 6 bases. Trimming removed 3 bases at V and 5 bases at J, with 11 bases between. From germline, CDR1 is KGHSH and CDR2 LQKENI. This CDR3 region has 13 residues. CDR3 DNA sequence: TGTGCCAGCTCACCGCCATCGGGGGACGAGCAGTACTTC. It yields the protein CASSPPSGDEQYF.

DNA for the CDR3: TGTGCCAGCAGTGACCCGGTTTATAGCAATCAGCCCCAGCATTTT. Translated: CASSDPVYSNQPQHF. The rearrangement links TRBV6-1 to TRBJ1-5; D ambiguous. The CDR3 covers 15 residues. The ends were cut back, 3 bases at V and 0 bases at J, with 9 bases in the middle. Germline assignment: CDR1 MNHNS and CDR2 SASEGT.

This clone was seen more than once but under ten times. The rearrangement joins TRBV5-4 to TRBJ2-1; the D is unclear. Trimming took off 4 bases at V and 7 bases at J, with 9 bases between the two ends. The CDR3 has 12 amino acids. CDR1 and CDR2 (germline): SGHNT, YYREEE (reference sequence). As DNA, the CDR3 is TGTGCCAGCAGCCCCAATTGGAATGAGCAGTTCTTC. This translates into CASSPNWNEQFF.

The rearrangement links TRBV29-1 to TRBJ1-2, with D unclear. V was shortened by 3 bases and J by 4 bases, with 6 bases between the two germline ends. This CDR3 contains 11 residues. Germline assignment: CDR1 SQVTM and CDR2 ANQGSEA. For the CDR3, the DNA is TGCAGCGTTGACGTAGTCTATGGCTACACCTTC. Protein product: CSVDVVYGYTF.

J is TRBJ1-5 and V is TRBV6-1; D call uncertain. This CDR3 comprises 13 residues. CDR1 and CDR2 (germline): MNHNS, SASEGT. Trimming took 4 bases from V and 6 from J, leaving 10 bases between them. CDR3 protein: CASSAGVRQPQHF. The CDR3 region has the DNA TGTGCCAGCAGTGCCGGGGTGCGTCAGCCCCAGCATTTT.

The rearrangement uses TRBV28 and TRBJ1-6, with D possibly matching TRBD1 (5 bases). The CDR3 has 15 residues. V dropped 11 bases and J dropped 7 bases, with 21 bases sitting between them. The germline gives CDR1 MDHEN, CDR2 SYDVKM. This chain's CDR3 is CAGTPFYQGNSPLHF. The CDR3 nucleotides are TGTGCCGGCACCCCCTTCTATCAGGGAAATTCACCCCTCCACTTT.

The chain has TRBV19 and TRBJ2-2, with TRBD2 matching over 13 bases. This CDR3 contains 18 residues. Looked up from germline, CDR1 is LNHDA and CDR2 is SQIVND (reference sequence). The trim removed 4 bases at V and 1 base at J, leaving 6 bases unmatched. As DNA, the CDR3 is TGTGCCAGTAGTAAAGGACTAGCGGGAGCGGTGAACACCGGGGAGCTGTTTTTT. Encoded protein: CASSKGLAGAVNTGELFF. The entire variable domain, with the rest obtained from reference TRBV19 and TRBJ2-2, is as follows: DGGITQSPKYLFRKEGQNVTLSCEQNLNHDAMYWYRQDPGQGLRLIYYSQIVNDFQKGDIAEGYSVSREKKESFPLTVTSAQKNPTAFYLCASSKGLAGAVNTGELFFGEGSRLTVL.

Regarding this clone: A read error may account for a junction end that differs from germline. The chain recombines TRBV6-6 with TRBJ1-6; D might be TRBD1 (5 bases). CDR1 MNHNY and CDR2 SVGAGI come from the germline V gene (reference sequence). This CDR3 is built from 15 residues. The chain's CDR3 is CASSYIRDINPPLHF. DNA of the CDR3: TGTGCCAGCAGTTACATCAGGGATATTAATCCACCCCTCCACTTT.

This rearrangement joins TRBV11-2 to TRBJ2-5; D uncertain. The CDR3 totals 15 residues. V was trimmed by 0 bases and J by 4 bases, leaving 12 bases between them. The germline V gene has CDR1 SGHAT and CDR2 FQNNGV. The CDR3 spells CASSLERLAAETQYF. In DNA form, the CDR3 reads TGTGCCAGCAGCTTAGAGCGGTTGGCAGCAGAGACCCAGTACTTC.

This chain connects TRBV30 to TRBJ2-3; 7 bases align to TRBD1. The germline V gene encodes CDR1 GTSNPN and CDR2 SVGIG (reference sequence). This CDR3 contains 16 residues. V lost 2 bases to trimming and J lost 2 bases; unmatched junction nucleotides: 10. The CDR3: CAWSPGQKSNTDTQYF. CDR3 bases: TGTGCCTGGAGTCCGGGACAGAAATCAAACACAGATACGCAGTATTTT.

This clone was counted a single time. The J gene is TRBJ2-2, the V gene TRBV19, with D maybe TRBD1 (6 bases). This CDR3 spans 15 amino acids. Between the trimmed V and J ends, which lost 7 bases and 2 bases, there was a span of 14 bases. CDR1 is LNHDA and CDR2 is SQIVND in the germline V gene (reference sequence). The CDR3 sequence: CASKGQQGNTGELFF. CDR3 DNA: TGTGCCAGTAAAGGCCAACAGGGAAACACCGGGGAGCTGTTTTTT.

This chain links TRBV7-9 with TRBJ2-1, with a tentative D call TRBD2 (5 bases). This CDR3 has 13 residues. From germline, CDR1 is SEHNR and CDR2 FQNEAQ (reference sequence). V was clipped by 2 bases and J by 10 bases, with 12 bases between them. In DNA form, the CDR3 reads TGTGCCAGCAGCTTATCGGCGGGCCCAGAGCAGTTCTTC. It codes for CASSLSAGPEQFF.